Reported below is one TCR beta chain. CDR3 length: 16 residues. Germline-derived CDR1 and CDR2 are SGHTA and FQGTGA. V gave up 2 bases and J gave up 5 bases, with 18 bases separating them. The data stem from a study of molecular identifiers for immune sequencing clone quantification. Study background: Four of five splits of RNA from 20,000 or 100,000 naive CD8 cells were sequenced in replicates.

TCRdb fed the PCR reads into MiXCR, producing one record per CDR3 protein. Here the sample spans hundreds of thousands of distinct CDR3 sequences, over 25% being singletons. This receptor was taken from a human donor in good health. Some libraries in this study had Jurkat cell RNA spiked in. The chain recombines TRBV7-3 with TRBJ2-5; the D gene is possibly TRBD2 (6 bases). The sample comprised naive CD8+ T cells from blood, with Jurkat cell RNA spiked in. The sample's subset: FACS-sorted CD8+CD4-CCR7+CD45RA+ naive T cells. Written as DNA, the CDR3 is TGTGCCAGCAGCTTAGTTGGCAGGAGGGTCGGGGAGACCCAGTACTTC. Residues: CASSLVGRRVGETQYF.